A single sample gave rise to the 10 T cell receptor beta chains below, sequenced in a study of blood T cell repertoires in COVID-19 (dated by TCRdb to the early 2020s). Library generation was performed with the immunoSEQ multiplex PCR assay. TCRdb took this table from immuneACCESS and kept in-frame rearrangements with V and J called. Such tables lack part of the clones; where checked against another copy, unresolved V genes explain under half of the gap, and the rest is unexplained. This sample has fewer than 450,000 clones in its table, and 85% to 90% of those were observed once. The top ten clonotypes cover under 6.5% of the sample. Sequencing used peripheral blood. The receptors here all came from a woman aged 45-60 years with COVID-19, enrolled during active disease.

The gene calls are TRBV10-3 and TRBJ2-1, with D perhaps matching TRBD2 (6 bases). V shed 3 bases and J shed 6 bases, with 12 bases lying between them. CDR3 length equals 14 residues. Germline V gives CDR1 ENHRY, CDR2 SYGVKD. Here the CDR3 DNA reads TGTGCCATCAGTGATGGCCTAGCGCGCAATGAGCAGTTCTTC. Its protein is CAISDGLARNEQFF.

The chain is built from TRBV7-3 and TRBJ2-7; tentatively, D is TRBD1 (6 bases). Trimming shortened V by 5 bases and J by 0 bases, and 8 bases separated the two germline ends. CDR3 length: 13 amino acids. The germline gives CDR1 SGHTA, CDR2 FQGTGA. The CDR3 loop reads CASSQGYSYEQYF. CDR3 DNA: TGTGCCAGCAGCCAGGGGTACTCCTACGAGCAGTACTTC. Using reference TRBV7-3 and TRBJ2-7 for the parts outside the CDR3, the full variable domain is GAGVSQTPSNKVTEKGKYVELRCDPISGHTALYWYRQSLGQGPEFLIYFQGTGAADDSGLPNDRFFAVRPEGSVSTLKIQRTERGDSAVYLCASSQGYSYEQYFGPGTRLTVT.

The chain recombines TRBV19 with TRBJ2-1; 7 nucleotides align to TRBD1. V trimming: 5 bases; J trimming: 1 base; junction bases outside the gene matches: 5. This CDR3 contains 15 residues. Germline V gene data show CDR1 as LNHDA and CDR2 as SQIVND (reference sequence). DNA of the CDR3: TGTGCCAGTAGTCCAGGGGACAGATCCTACAATGAGCAGTTCTTC. This encodes CASSPGDRSYNEQFF.

As concerns this clone: The same CDR3 can be traced to other DNA sequences in this sample. V and J are TRBV5-1 and TRBJ2-3, with D hard to call. The CDR3 has 14 amino acids. Trimming took off 0 bases at V and 2 bases at J, with 7 bases between the two ends. Germline CDR1 SGHRS, CDR2 YFSETQ. The CDR3 DNA follows: TGCGCCAGCAGCTTGGGTCCTTCCACAGATACGCAGTATTTT. Translating gives CASSLGPSTDTQYF.

This clone was picked up one time. The chain combines TRBV4-2 with TRBJ2-7; tentatively, D is TRBD2 (6 bases). V was cut by 11 bases and J by 3 bases, with 23 bases left in between. Germline CDR1 reads LGHNA; CDR2 reads YNFKEQ. The CDR3 is 15 residues long. The CDR3 here is CAGRTSSQIYYEQYF. CDR3 nucleotides: TGTGCCGGAAGAACTAGCTCTCAAATTTACTACGAGCAGTACTTC.

The chain uses TRBV3-1 (or the pseudogene TRBV3-2) and TRBJ1-1; a weak D match, TRBD1 (5 bases). V was trimmed by 0 bases and J by 1 base, leaving 15 bases between them. The CDR3 totals 17 residues. CDR1 is LGHDT, CDR2 YNNKEL, per germline (reference sequence). CDR3 in amino acids: CASSQEKGRGRNTEAFF. In nucleotides, the CDR3 is TGTGCCAGCAGCCAAGAGAAGGGTAGGGGAAGGAACACTGAAGCTTTCTTT.

This chain connects TRBV30 to TRBJ1-4; TRBD1 matches at 7 bases. The CDR3 totals 14 residues. V was clipped by 2 bases and J by 8 bases; unmatched bases: 8. Germline V lookup: CDR1 GTSNPN, CDR2 SVGIG (reference sequence). For the CDR3, the DNA is TGTGCCTGGAGTAAGGGGGCAGGAAACGAAAAACTGTTTTTT. Encoded protein: CAWSKGAGNEKLFF.

This clone was recorded only once. The chain carries TRBV2 and TRBJ1-4; D may be TRBD1 (5 bases). This CDR3 contains 15 residues. Trimming pared 1 base from V and 4 bases from J, leaving 10 bases between. Looked up from germline, CDR1 is SNHLY and CDR2 is FYNNEI. CDR3 amino acids: CASSEGGDVNEKLFF. DNA for the CDR3: TGTGCCAGCAGTGAAGGGGGGGACGTTAATGAAAAACTGTTTTTT.

The table lists this clone with a count of one. The V gene is TRBV7-9, the J gene TRBJ1-1; TRBD1 matches at 7 bases. Germline V gene lookup returns CDR1 SEHNR and CDR2 FQNEAQ (reference sequence). This CDR3 comprises 14 residues. V lost 4 bases and J lost 0; bases outside the gene matches: 2. The CDR3 DNA reads as TGTGCCAGCAGCTCCGACAGGGTGAACACTGAAGCTTTCTTT. Protein product: CASSSDRVNTEAFF.

This sequence joins TRBV11-2 and TRBJ2-1; 9 bases are shared with TRBD2. V trimming: 5 bases; J trimming: 5 bases; junction bases outside the gene matches: 10. There are 16 residues in the CDR3. CDR1 and CDR2 from the germline V gene are SGHAT and FQNNGV. Here the CDR3 DNA reads TGTGCCAGCAGCGTTACTAGCGGGTATAGAAACAATGAGCAGTTCTTC. Translated, it gives CASSVTSGYRNNEQFF.